This T cell receptor (beta chain) was recovered during a study of blood T cell repertoires in COVID-19. The CDR3 sequence is 15 residues long. Germline CDR1 GTSNPN, CDR2 SVGIG (reference sequence). The ends lost 0 bases at V and 4 bases at J; junction bases unmatched: 7. Produced via immunoSEQ multiplex PCR; TCRdb's table is partial and in-frame only. The table lists 300,000 to 450,000 clones, around 89% of them singletons. The sequenced sample was PBMCs or T cells enriched from blood (not recorded which). The receptor was isolated from a woman aged 18-29 years who had recovered from COVID-19. The chain carries TRBV30 and TRBJ2-3; 7 positions match TRBD2. DNA for the CDR3: TGTGCCTGGAGTGTCGGGGGGATAAAGGCAGATACGCAGTATTTT. As protein: CAWSVGGIKADTQYF.